This T cell receptor (beta chain) is from a study of blood T cell repertoires in COVID-19. Germline CDR1 reads SGHRS; CDR2 reads YFSETQ. The V end lost 2 bases, the J end lost 1 base, and 8 bases lay between the germline ends. This CDR3 comprises 14 residues. Measured with immunoSEQ multiplex PCR; TCRdb has only the in-frame clones, and not every one. The sample holds about 330,000 clones, 92% seen once. Assignments of participants to cohorts depended upon their own reported clinical history. The recovered donors of Cohort 3 showed two negative PCRs, clearance, or symptom resolution. The sequenced sample was PBMCs or T cells enriched from blood (not recorded which). The origin of this receptor is a woman in her twenties or thirties who had recovered from COVID-19. This chain connects TRBV5-1 to TRBJ2-3; D remains unclear. The CDR3 DNA reads TGCGCCAGCAGCTTACACCACGGCACAGATACGCAGTATTTT. Its translation is CASSLHHGTDTQYF.